The sequence of this T cell receptor (beta chain) was determined in a study of cytomegalovirus exposure and HLA in healthy donors. General study points: The majority of TCR sequences were rare, yet some public TCRs appeared in many donors.

The germline V gene encodes CDR1 LNHDA and CDR2 SQIVND (reference sequence). V dropped 7 bases and J dropped 4; count of bases not matched to a gene: 10. CDR3 length equals 16 residues. PCR involved 60 Vbeta and 13 Jbeta primers. The protocol was immunoSEQ multiplex PCR, while the TCRdb copy is restricted to in-frame clones and leaves out a portion. The specimen's table records 100,000 to 150,000 clones. About this clone: Its matching antigen is unknown.

The material sequenced was PBMCs. This receptor was obtained from a woman between 40 and 50 years old in good health and CMV-seropositive. The rearrangement joins TRBV19 to TRBJ1-2; 12 bases are shared with TRBD1. The DNA for the CDR3 is TGTGCCAGTACCTCAAGGGGACAGGGGGCGGTCTATGGCTACACCTTC. This translates into CASTSRGQGAVYGYTF.